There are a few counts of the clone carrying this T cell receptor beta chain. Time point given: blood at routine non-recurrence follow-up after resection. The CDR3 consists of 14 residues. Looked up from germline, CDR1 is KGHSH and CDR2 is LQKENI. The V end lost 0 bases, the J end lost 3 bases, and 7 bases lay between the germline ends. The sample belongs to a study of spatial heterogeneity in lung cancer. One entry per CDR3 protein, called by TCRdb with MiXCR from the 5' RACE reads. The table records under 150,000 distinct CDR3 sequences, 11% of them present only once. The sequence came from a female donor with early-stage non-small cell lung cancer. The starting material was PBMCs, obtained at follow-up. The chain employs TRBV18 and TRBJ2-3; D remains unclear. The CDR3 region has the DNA TGTGCCAGCTCACCACCTCCCGGGACAGATACGCAGTATTTT. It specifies CASSPPPGTDTQYF.